Sequencing of this T cell receptor (beta chain) was carried out in a study of cytomegalovirus exposure and HLA in healthy donors. About the research overall: A previous analysis identified around 120 million unique TCR beta sequences derived from around 200 million T cells. Points from the study as a whole: Rarity held for most TCR sequences, but there were some public TCRs that occurred in many donors.

In regard to this clone: What it binds is unknown.

60 Vbeta and 13 Jbeta primers were used in PCR. Sequencing was performed with immunoSEQ multiplex PCR; in TCRdb, only in-frame clones are kept and a portion is missing. Across 150,000 to 200,000 clones, the top ten clones capture 0.7% to 0.8% of the sample. The specimen sequenced was PBMCs. This TCR was recovered from a young woman in good health and CMV-seropositive.

The CDR3 protein is CASSMTTSGNYEQYF. In DNA, the CDR3 is TGTGCCAGCTCCATGACAACTAGCGGGAACTACGAGCAGTACTTC. V gene TRBV18 combines with J gene TRBJ2-7, with 10 positions matching TRBD2. The CDR3 is 15 residues long. The germline gives CDR1 KGHSH, CDR2 LQKENI. After removal of 6 bases from V and 3 bases from J, the junction contained 8 bases not matched to a gene.